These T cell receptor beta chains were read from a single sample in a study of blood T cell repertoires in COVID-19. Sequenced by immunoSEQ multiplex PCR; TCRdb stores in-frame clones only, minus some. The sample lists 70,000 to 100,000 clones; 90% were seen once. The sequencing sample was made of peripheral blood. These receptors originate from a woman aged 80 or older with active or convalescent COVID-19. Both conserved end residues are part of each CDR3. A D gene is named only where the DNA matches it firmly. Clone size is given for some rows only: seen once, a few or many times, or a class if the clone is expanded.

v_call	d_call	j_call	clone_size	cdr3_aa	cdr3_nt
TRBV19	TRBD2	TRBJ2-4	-	CATQSRLAGFKNIQYF	TGTGCCACCCAATCCCGACTAGCGGGGTTCAAAAACATTCAGTACTTC
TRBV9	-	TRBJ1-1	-	CASSDGIGVPTTEAFF	TGTGCCAGCAGCGATGGGATAGGGGTTCCCACCACTGAAGCTTTCTTT
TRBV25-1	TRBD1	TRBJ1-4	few	CASSAPTGGGNEKLFF	TGTGCCAGCAGCGCCCCTACAGGGGGTGGTAATGAAAAACTGTTTTTT
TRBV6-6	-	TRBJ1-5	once	CASKLPRNNQPQHF	TGTGCCAGCAAATTACCCAGGAACAATCAGCCCCAGCATTTT
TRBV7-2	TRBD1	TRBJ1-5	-	CASSFNRGYQPQHF	TGTGCCAGCAGCTTTAACAGGGGGTATCAGCCCCAGCATTTT
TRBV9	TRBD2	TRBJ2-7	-	CASRAQLGTRVSYEQYF	TGTGCCAGCAGAGCGCAACTTGGGACTAGAGTGTCCTACGAGCAGTACTTC
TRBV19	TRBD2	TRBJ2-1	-	CASSISGTSGTGEQFF	TGTGCCAGTAGTATATCCGGGACTAGCGGGACGGGTGAGCAGTTCTTC
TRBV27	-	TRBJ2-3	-	CASRRSSTDTQYF	TGTGCCAGCAGGCGGAGTAGCACAGATACGCAGTATTTT
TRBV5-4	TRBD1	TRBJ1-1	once	CASSGDRGYTEAFF	TGTGCCAGCAGCGGTGACAGGGGATACACTGAAGCTTTCTTT
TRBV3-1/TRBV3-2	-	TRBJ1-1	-	CASSQDGRGSEAFF	TGTGCCAGCAGCCAAGATGGTCGGGGTTCTGAAGCTTTCTTT
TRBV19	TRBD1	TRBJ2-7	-	CASSVRDRPYEQYF	TGTGCCAGTAGTGTCCGGGACAGGCCCTACGAGCAGTACTTC
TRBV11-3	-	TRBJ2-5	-	CASSSGQGRETQYF	TGTGCCAGCAGCTCCGGGCAGGGGCGGGAGACCCAGTACTTC
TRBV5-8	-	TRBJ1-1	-	CASRQKGSTEAFF	TGTGCCAGCAGACAAAAGGGGTCCACTGAAGCTTTCTTT
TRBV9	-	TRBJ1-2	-	CASSVVDSYTF	TGTGCCAGCAGCGTAGTCGACTCCTACACCTTC
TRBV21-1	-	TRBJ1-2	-	CASSKSSRCGYTF	TGTGCCAGCAGCAAATCCTCTCGGTGCGGCTACACCTTC
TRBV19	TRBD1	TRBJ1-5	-	CASSPIDRGYQPQHF	TGTGCCAGTAGCCCCATAGACAGGGGGTATCAGCCCCAGCATTTT
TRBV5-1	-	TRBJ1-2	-	CASSLGGPRSVGYTF	TGCGCCAGCAGCTTGGGTGGCCCCAGGTCTGTGGGCTACACCTTC
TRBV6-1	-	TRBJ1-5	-	CASSDIRRISNQPQHF	TGTGCCAGCAGTGATATTCGGAGGATTAGCAATCAGCCCCAGCATTTT
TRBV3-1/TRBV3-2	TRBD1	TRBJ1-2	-	CASSATGTYGYTF	TGTGCCAGCAGCGCGACAGGGACCTATGGCTACACCTTC
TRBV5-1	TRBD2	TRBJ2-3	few	CASSLALAGGTDTQYF	TGCGCCAGCAGCTTAGCACTAGCGGGTGGCACAGATACGCAGTATTTT
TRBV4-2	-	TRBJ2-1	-	CASSQEGQGLGGDEQFF	TGTGCCAGCAGCCAAGAGGGTCAGGGGCTAGGTGGCGATGAGCAGTTCTTC
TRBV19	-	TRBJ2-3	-	CASSRAPGDTQYF	TGTGCCAGTAGTAGAGCCCCAGGGGATACGCAGTATTTT
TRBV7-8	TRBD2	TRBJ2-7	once	CASSLGRPGGPSEQYF	TGTGCCAGCAGCTTAGGGCGGCCGGGAGGTCCCTCCGAGCAGTACTTC
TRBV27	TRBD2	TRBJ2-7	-	CASRTGTSAFYEQYF	TGTGCCAGCAGAACCGGGACTAGCGCCTTCTACGAGCAGTACTTC
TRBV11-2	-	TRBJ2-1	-	CASSGARSSYNEQFF	TGTGCCAGCAGCGGTGCCCGGAGCTCCTACAATGAGCAGTTCTTC
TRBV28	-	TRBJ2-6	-	CASWGSTGANVLTF	TGTGCCAGCTGGGGCAGTACTGGGGCCAACGTCCTGACTTTC
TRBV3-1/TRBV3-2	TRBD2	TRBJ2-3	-	CASSPSTSGLSTDTQYF	TGTGCCAGCAGCCCCTCGACTAGCGGGCTCAGCACAGATACGCAGTATTTT
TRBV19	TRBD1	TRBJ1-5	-	CASSSGLGQGNQPQHF	TGTGCCAGTAGTAGCGGGTTGGGACAGGGGAATCAGCCCCAGCATTTT